This T cell receptor beta chain came from a study of T cell responses to AZD1222 COVID-19 vaccine. Study-wide findings and caveats: Dominant CD4 TCR responses targeted spike regions 160-218 and 743-854. Clonal diversity may have been underestimated in mostly white British donors.

As for this clone: The antigen is not known.

CDR3 length: 14 amino acids. Germline CDR1 SGHVS, CDR2 FNYEAQ. The V segment lost 5 bases and the J segment 0 bases; nucleotides outside the gene matches: 4. This table comes from immunoSEQ multiplex PCR, and its TCRdb copy is limited to in-frame clones, with some not included. The table has roughly 150,000 clones, 91% seen once; the top ten hold 1% to 1.5%. The chain has TRBV7-6 and TRBJ2-7; TRBD1 agrees at 7 bases. This TCR came from an adult who received the AZD1222 COVID-19 vaccine. The source was peripheral blood, collected 28 days after the second AZD1222 dose. This CDR3 is CASSPRDSSYEQYF. CDR3 bases: TGTGCCAGCAGCCCCCGGGACAGCTCCTACGAGCAGTACTTC.